This T cell receptor beta chain was identified during a study of T cell clonality in common variable immunodeficiency. Trimming cost V 7 bases and J 1 base, with 14 bases left between them. This CDR3 region has 15 residues. From germline, CDR1 is MDHEN and CDR2 SYDVKM. This clone was counted at least ten times. No antigen is known for it. The observed sequence ends 3 residues before the CDR3 terminus, with the missing tail filled in from the germline J gene. Generated by immunoSEQ multiplex PCR, the TCRdb table keeps only in-frame clones and is missing some. Captured here are some 80,000 clones, none seen once; the top ten comprise approximately 0.81%. General observations from the study: Compared with healthy controls, CVID subjects showed increased TCRbeta clonality, mostly in about a third. Repertoire-complication correlations in CVID were limited by patient heterogeneity. Reportedly, TCR beta sequences from common variable immunodeficiency showed fewer deletions and N-nucleotide insertions.

The sequencing sample was made of peripheral blood mononuclear cells. This chain links TRBV28 with TRBJ2-1; D not resolved. The TCR originated in a person aged 18 to 70 in good health. CDR3 protein: CASTLRPISYNEQFF. CDR3 DNA, as far as it was read: TGTGCCAGCACCCTCAGGCCCATTTCCTACAATGAG.